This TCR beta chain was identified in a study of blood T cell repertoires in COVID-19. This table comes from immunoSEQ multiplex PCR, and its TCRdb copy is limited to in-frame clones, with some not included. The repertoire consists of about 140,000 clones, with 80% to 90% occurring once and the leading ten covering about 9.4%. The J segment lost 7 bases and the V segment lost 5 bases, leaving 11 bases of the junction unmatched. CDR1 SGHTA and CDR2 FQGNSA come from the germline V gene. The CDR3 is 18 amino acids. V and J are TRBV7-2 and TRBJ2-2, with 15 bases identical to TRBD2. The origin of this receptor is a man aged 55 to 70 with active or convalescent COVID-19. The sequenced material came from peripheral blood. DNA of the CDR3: TGTGCCAGCAGCGCACCGGGACTAGCGGGAGGTGGAATCGGGGAGCTGTTTTTT. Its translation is CASSAPGLAGGGIGELFF.